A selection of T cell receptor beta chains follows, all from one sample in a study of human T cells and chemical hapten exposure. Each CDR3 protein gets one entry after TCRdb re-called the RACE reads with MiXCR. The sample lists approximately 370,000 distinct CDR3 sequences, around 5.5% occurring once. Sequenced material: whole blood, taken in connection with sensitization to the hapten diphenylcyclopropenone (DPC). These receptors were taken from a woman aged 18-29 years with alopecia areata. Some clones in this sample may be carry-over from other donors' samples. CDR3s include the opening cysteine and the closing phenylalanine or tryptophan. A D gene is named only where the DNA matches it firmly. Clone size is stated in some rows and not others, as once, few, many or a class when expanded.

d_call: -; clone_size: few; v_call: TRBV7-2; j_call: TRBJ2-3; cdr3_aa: CASSLSGGLTDTQYF; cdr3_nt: TGTGCCAGCAGCTTATCTGGGGGCTTGACAGATACGCAGTATTTT
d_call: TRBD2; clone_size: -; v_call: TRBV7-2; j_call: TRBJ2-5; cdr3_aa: CASSLALAGAFGETQYF; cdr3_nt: TGTGCCAGCAGCTTAGCTTTAGCGGGGGCCTTCGGAGAGACCCAGTACTTC
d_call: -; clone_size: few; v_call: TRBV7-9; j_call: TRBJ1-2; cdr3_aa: CASSAQGIGYGYTF; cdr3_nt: TGTGCCAGCAGCGCGCAGGGGATAGGTTATGGCTACACCTTC
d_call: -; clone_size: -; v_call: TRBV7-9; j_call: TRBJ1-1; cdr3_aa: CASSLMDGNTEAFF; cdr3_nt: TGTGCCAGCAGCCTGATGGACGGGAACACTGAAGCTTTCTTT
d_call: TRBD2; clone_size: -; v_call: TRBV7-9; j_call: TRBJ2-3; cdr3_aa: CASSSAAGGRDTQYF; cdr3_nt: TGTGCCAGCAGCTCGGCAGCGGGGGGGCGGGATACGCAGTATTTT
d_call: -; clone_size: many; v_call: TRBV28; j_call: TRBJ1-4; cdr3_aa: CASSRLPTNEKLFF; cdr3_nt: TGTGCCAGCAGTAGACTGCCAACTAATGAAAAACTGTTTTTT
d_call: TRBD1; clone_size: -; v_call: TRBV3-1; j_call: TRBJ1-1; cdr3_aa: CASSQGGGTAEAFF; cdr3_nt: TGTGCCAGCAGCCAAGGGGGCGGGACAGCCGAAGCTTTCTTT
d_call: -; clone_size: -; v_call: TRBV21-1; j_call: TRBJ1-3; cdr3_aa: CASSKIWGQTRPGNTIYF; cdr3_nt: TGTGCCAGCAGCAAAATATGGGGACAGACTCGTCCTGGAAACACCATATATTTT
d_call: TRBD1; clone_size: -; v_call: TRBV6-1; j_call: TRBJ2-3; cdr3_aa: CASSGTGGTQYF; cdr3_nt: TGTGCCAGCAGTGGCACAGGGGGTACGCAGTATTTT
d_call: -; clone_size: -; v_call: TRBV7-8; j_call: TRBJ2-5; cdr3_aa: CASSVVETQYF; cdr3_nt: TGTGCCAGCAGCGTAGTGGAGACCCAGTACTTC
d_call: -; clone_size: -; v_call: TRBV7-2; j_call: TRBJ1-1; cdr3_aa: CASSSSRNTEAFF; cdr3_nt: TGTGCCAGCAGCTCGAGCAGGAACACTGAAGCTTTCTTT
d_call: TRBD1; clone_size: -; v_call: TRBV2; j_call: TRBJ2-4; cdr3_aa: CASSRDRNIQYF; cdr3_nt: TGTGCCAGCAGTCGGGACAGAAACATTCAGTACTTC
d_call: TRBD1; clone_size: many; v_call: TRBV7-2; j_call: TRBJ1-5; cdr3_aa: CASSTWDSYQPQHF; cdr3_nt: TGTGCCAGCAGCACCTGGGACAGCTATCAGCCCCAGCATTTT
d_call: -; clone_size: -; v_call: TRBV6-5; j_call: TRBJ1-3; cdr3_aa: CASSRSRVSSGNTIYF; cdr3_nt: TGTGCCAGCAGCCGCTCCAGGGTCAGCTCTGGAAACACCATATATTTT
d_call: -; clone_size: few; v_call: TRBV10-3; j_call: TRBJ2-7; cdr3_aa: CAISAGQSAPYEQYF; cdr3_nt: TGTGCCATCAGTGCCGGACAGTCCGCCCCCTACGAGCAGTACTTC
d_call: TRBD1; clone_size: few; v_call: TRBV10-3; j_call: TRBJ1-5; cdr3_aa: CAIRAGQGQPQHF; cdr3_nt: TGTGCCATCAGAGCGGGACAGGGGCAGCCCCAGCATTTT
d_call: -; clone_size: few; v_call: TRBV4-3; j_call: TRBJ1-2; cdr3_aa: CASSQDGPNYGYTF; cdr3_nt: TGCGCCAGCAGCCAAGACGGCCCTAACTATGGCTACACCTTC